These 14 T cell receptor beta chains were all obtained from the same sample, sequenced in a study of CD8 T cells in ankylosing spondylitis. Study observations and caveats: Ankylosing spondylitis blood appeared to be characterized by a TCR beta motif of under 10 highly homologous variants.

TCRdb re-analysed the 5' RACE reads in MiXCR, keeping a single row per CDR3 protein. The sample lists about 750,000 distinct CDR3 sequences; under 20% were seen once. No cognate antigen is known for these TCRs. The specimen sequenced was blood, either unsorted or a sorted T cell fraction (not recorded which). All receptors derive from a male donor with ankylosing spondylitis.

The J gene is TRBJ2-2, the V gene TRBV24-1; D not resolved. From germline, CDR1 is KGHDR and CDR2 SFDVKD. Trimming left V 0 bases short and J 5 bases short, with 6 bases between. The CDR3 sequence is 14 residues long. The CDR3 nucleotides are TGTGCCACCAGTGATTTGTGGGGAACCGGGGAGCTGTTTTTT. This gives the protein CATSDLWGTGELFF.

This chain joins TRBV28 and TRBJ2-7; 7 nucleotides match TRBD2. The CDR3 runs to 14 residues. In germline, CDR1 is MDHEN, CDR2 SYDVKM. After removal of 8 bases from V and 4 bases from J, the junction contained 11 bases not matched to a gene. The CDR3 sequence is CASRSGGSGYEQYF. CDR3 coding DNA: TGTGCCAGCCGTTCCGGCGGGAGCGGGTACGAGCAGTACTTC. The variable domain in full, with the rest retrieved from reference TRBV28 and TRBJ2-7, is DVKVTQSSRYLVKRTGEKVFLECVQDMDHENMFWYRQDPGLGLRLIYFSYDVKMKEKGDIPEGYSVSREKKERFSLILESASTNQTSMYLCASRSGGSGYEQYFGPGTRLTVT.

Only a few counts were recorded for this clonotype. J is TRBJ2-1 and V is TRBV20-1; either TRBD1 or TRBD2 may fit D (6 bases each). Germline-derived CDR1 and CDR2 are DFQATT and SNEGSKA (reference sequence). Trimming left V 5 bases short and J 3 bases short, with 20 bases between. The CDR3 totals 16 residues. Here the CDR3 reads CSAPDRGGGRYNEQFF. For the CDR3, the DNA is TGCAGTGCTCCCGATCGAGGGGGAGGCCGCTACAATGAGCAGTTCTTC.

This clonotype was counted only a few times. The V gene is TRBV6-1, the J gene TRBJ1-6; D is unresolved. V lost 0 bases, J lost 7 bases, and 10 bases lay in between. Per the germline V gene, CDR1 is MNHNS and CDR2 is SASEGT. The CDR3 spans 15 residues. The CDR3 is CASSEAGVLNSPLHF. CDR3 in DNA: TGTGCCAGCAGTGAAGCTGGGGTTCTGAATTCACCCCTCCACTTT.

The chain recombines TRBV29-1 with TRBJ2-1, with unresolved D. This CDR3 has 12 residues. V dropped 4 bases and J dropped 3 bases, with 7 bases sitting between them. Per the germline V gene, CDR1 is SQVTM and CDR2 is ANQGSEA. In nucleotides, the CDR3 is TGCAGCGTTGGGGATAGCTACAATGAGCAGTTCTTC. This sequence encodes CSVGDSYNEQFF.

This clonotype occurred a few times. V is TRBV7-8 and J is TRBJ2-2; 9 bases match TRBD2. CDR3 length: 15 amino acids. The V and J ends lost 3 bases and 4 bases, in that order; junction bases with no gene match: 3. Germline V CDR1 and CDR2: SGHVS, FQNEAQ. CDR3 sequence reads: CASSFPRGGTGELFF. The DNA for the CDR3 is TGTGCCAGCAGCTTCCCGCGGGGGGGCACCGGGGAGCTGTTTTTT.

The chain joins TRBV12-3 or TRBV12-4 to TRBJ2-1; TRBD2 agrees at 11 bases. V was pared by 2 bases and J by 6 bases, with 12 bases of the junction left unmatched. The length of the CDR3 is 18 residues. The CDR3 bases are TGTGCCAGCAGTTTACTAGCGGGGGGCCTTCTGAGGAGCAATGAGCAGTTCTTC. It yields the protein CASSLLAGGLLRSNEQFF.

This clonotype was observed a handful of times. The chain has TRBV12-3 or TRBV12-4 and TRBJ1-1; the D gene is possibly TRBD1 (6 bases). V lost 4 bases and J 5 bases, leaving 17 bases between the germline ends. This CDR3 comprises 15 residues. The CDR3 nucleotides read TGTGCCAGCAGTTCCGGGGGGGGGCGGGGGACTGAAGCTTTCTTT. Translation gives CASSSGGGRGTEAFF.

The rearrangement uses TRBV13 and TRBJ2-1; 9 positions match TRBD2. V lost 6 bases, J lost 0 bases, and 12 bases stayed unmatched. From germline, CDR1 is PRHDT and CDR2 FYEKMQ (reference sequence). There are 18 residues in the CDR3. CDR3 coding DNA: TGTGCCAGCAGTCCAGGACTAGCGCGGAAGAGCTCCTACAATGAGCAGTTCTTC. Translated, it gives CASSPGLARKSSYNEQFF.

This rearrangement joins TRBV20-1 to TRBJ1-6; possible D gene TRBD1, 5 bases. Germline lookup yields CDR1 DFQATT and CDR2 SNEGSKA (reference sequence). The CDR3 is 15 amino acids. Deletions cut 0 bases from V and 1 base from J, with 7 bases between. CDR3: CSARDRASYNSPLHF. As DNA, the CDR3 is TGCAGTGCTAGAGACAGGGCGTCCTATAATTCACCCCTCCACTTT.

Only a few counts were recorded for this clonotype. This sequence joins TRBV28 and TRBJ1-5; a possible D gene is TRBD1 (5 bases). Germline V gives CDR1 MDHEN, CDR2 SYDVKM. There are 15 residues in the CDR3. Trimming stripped 5 bases from V and 11 bases from J, with 22 bases between. CDR3 region: CASSQPGPPGMAQHF. CDR3 sequence (DNA): TGTGCCAGCAGTCAACCGGGACCCCCGGGTATGGCCCAGCATTTT.

This chain uses TRBV4-2 with TRBJ1-4; 9 bases agree with TRBD1. The CDR3 consists of 14 residues. The J segment lost 7 bases and the V segment lost 6 bases, leaving 6 bases of the junction unmatched. Germline V lookup: CDR1 LGHNA, CDR2 YNFKEQ. The CDR3 DNA is TGTGCCAGCAGTCGGGACAGGGAGGGTGAAAAACTGTTTTTT. It codes for CASSRDREGEKLFF.

The chain has TRBV11-2 and TRBJ2-4; 9 bases are shared with TRBD1. Germline V gene data show CDR1 as SGHAT and CDR2 as FQNNGV. The J segment lost 3 bases and the V segment lost 6 bases, leaving 18 bases of the junction unmatched. The CDR3 sequence is 19 residues long. Here the CDR3 reads CASRALRDRDYLNKNIQYF. As DNA, the CDR3 is TGTGCCAGCAGGGCGTTGAGGGACAGGGACTACCTTAACAAAAACATTCAGTACTTC.

This clonotype was detected only a few times. DNA of the CDR3: TGTGCCAGCAGTGGGACAGACCACTATGGCTACACCTTC. Protein: CASSGTDHYGYTF. V is TRBV27 and J is TRBJ1-2; 7 bases are shared with TRBD1. The ends lost 5 bases at V and 3 bases at J; junction bases unmatched: 3. There are 13 residues in the CDR3. Germline values: CDR1 MNHEY, CDR2 SMNVEV (reference sequence).